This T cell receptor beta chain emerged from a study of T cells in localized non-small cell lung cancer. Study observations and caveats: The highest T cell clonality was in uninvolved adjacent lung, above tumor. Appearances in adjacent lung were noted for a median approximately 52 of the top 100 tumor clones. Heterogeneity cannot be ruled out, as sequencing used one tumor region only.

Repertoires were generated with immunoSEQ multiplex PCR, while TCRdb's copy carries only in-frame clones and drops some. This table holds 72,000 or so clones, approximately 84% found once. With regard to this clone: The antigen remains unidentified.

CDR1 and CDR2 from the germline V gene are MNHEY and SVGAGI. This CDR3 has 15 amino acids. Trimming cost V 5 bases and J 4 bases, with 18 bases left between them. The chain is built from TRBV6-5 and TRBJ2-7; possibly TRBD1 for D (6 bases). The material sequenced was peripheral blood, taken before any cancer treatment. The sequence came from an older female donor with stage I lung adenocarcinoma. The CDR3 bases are TGTGCCAGCAGTGGGGCGTTGGGGGCTCAATACGAGCAGTACTTC. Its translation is CASSGALGAQYEQYF.